This T cell receptor beta chain was identified during a study of T cells in localized non-small cell lung cancer. Findings of the study overall: Increased T cell density in blood showed an association with longer overall survival. T cell clonality was highest in uninvolved adjacent lung, above tumor. Adjacent lung was found to contain a median about 62 of the top 100 tumor clones. Because only a single region of the tumor was sequenced, heterogeneity remains possible.

V gave up 4 bases and J gave up 0 bases, with 8 bases separating them. Germline V lookup: CDR1 SGHRS, CDR2 YFSETQ. The CDR3 runs to 14 residues. Using immunoSEQ multiplex PCR, the repertoire was profiled, and TCRdb retains in-frame clones only, with some absent. Among about 31,000 clones, 88% were seen once, and the ten largest hold 4.2%. Comments on this clone: Antigen unknown.

V is TRBV5-1 and J is TRBJ1-3; D is undetermined. The starting material was peripheral blood mononuclear cells, obtained before any cancer treatment. The source is a woman aged 35 to 70 with stage III lung adenocarcinoma. The CDR3 loop is CASSDGSSGNTIYF. The DNA for the CDR3 is TGCGCCAGCAGCGATGGAAGCTCTGGAAACACCATATATTTT. Looking up the rest from reference TRBV5-1 and TRBJ1-3 gives the full variable domain: KAGVTQTPRYLIKTRGQQVTLSCSPISGHRSVSWYQQTPGQGLQFLFEYFSETQRNKGNFPGRFSGRQFSNSRSEMNVSTLELGDSALYLCASSDGSSGNTIYFGEGSWLTVV.